One and the same sample provided the 8 T cell receptor beta chains below, sequenced in a study of T cells in Graves' hyperthyroidism and ophthalmopathy. RNA transcripts provided the source from which TCR beta CDR3 regions were amplified. The TCR CDR3 first-round RT-PCR relied on the HTBI primer set. Each CDR3 protein is one row after TCRdb ran MiXCR on the multiplex PCR reads. Here the sample spans some 350,000 distinct CDR3 sequences, roughly 25% being singletons. Sample: blood. The receptors originated from a man in his fifties with Graves' hyperthyroidism.

The chain carries TRBV6-8 and TRBJ2-5; D may be TRBD1 (5 bases). The V gene lost 6 bases and the J gene lost 0 bases, with 23 bases spanning the gap. In germline, CDR1 is MNHGY, CDR2 SAAAGT. The CDR3 extends over 18 amino acids. The CDR3 reads CASSTYLTATIYQETQYF. The CDR3 DNA follows: TGTGCCAGCAGCACCTACTTGACAGCCACCATCTACCAAGAGACCCAGTACTTC.

This clonotype was observed many times. The chain recombines TRBV20-1 with TRBJ2-7; 7 nucleotides match TRBD2. CDR3 length: 11 amino acids. The germline V gene encodes CDR1 DFQATT and CDR2 SNEGSKA (reference sequence). J gave up 7 bases and V 0 bases, and 0 bases lay outside the gene matches. The CDR3 loop is CSARELAEQYF. The CDR3 DNA sequence: TGCAGTGCTAGAGAACTAGCGGAGCAGTACTTC.

Notes on this clonotype: A much larger clone differs by one base, so this may be a read error. The chain joins TRBV7-8 to TRBJ2-7; 7 bases are a match to TRBD1. The CDR3 runs 15 residues. CDR1 is SGHVS, CDR2 FQNEAQ, per germline. CDR3 amino acids: CPSSSGDSARYEQYF. As DNA, the CDR3 is TGTCCCAGCAGTTCAGGGGACAGCGCGCGCTACGAGCAGTACTTC.

The V and J genes are TRBV5-1 and TRBJ2-3, with 13 bases aligning to TRBD2. The CDR3 runs 18 residues. V dropped 0 bases and J dropped 4; count of bases not matched to a gene: 8. The germline gives CDR1 SGHRS, CDR2 YFSETQ. CDR3 nucleotides: TGCGCCAGCAGCTTGGGAGCCGGACTAGCGGGAGTGGCAGATACGCAGTATTTT. It translates to CASSLGAGLAGVADTQYF.

This clonotype was counted at least ten times. V gene TRBV11-2 combines with J gene TRBJ2-3; 13 nucleotides match TRBD2. Germline CDR1 is SGHAT and CDR2 is FQNNGV. V shed 2 bases and J 6 bases; nucleotides not matched to a gene: 5. The CDR3 is 16 amino acids. The CDR3 reads CASSLYTSGRADTQYF. The CDR3 nucleotides read TGTGCCAGCAGCTTATACACTAGCGGGAGGGCGGATACGCAGTATTTT.

The chain combines TRBV10-2 with TRBJ2-3; TRBD1 aligns across 8 bases. V lost 10 bases and J lost 2; bases outside the gene matches: 8. CDR1 is WSHSY and CDR2 is SAAADI in the germline V gene. The CDR3 is 14 amino acids. CDR3 residues: CAIARQGNTDTQYF. The CDR3 DNA reads as TGCGCCATCGCACGACAGGGGAACACAGATACGCAGTATTTT.

This clonotype was observed a few times. At one boundary the junction diverges from the germline segment, which might be a read error. The chain recombines TRBV28 with TRBJ1-2; D is perhaps TRBD1 (6 bases). The germline CDR1 and CDR2 sequences are MDHEN and SYDVKM. The CDR3 extends over 15 amino acids. In DNA form, the CDR3 reads TGTGCCAACAGTTTTCCGGGACAATCCGTTTTTAGCTACACCTTC. This sequence encodes CANSFPGQSVFSYTF.

This chain links TRBV13 with TRBJ2-5, with 9 positions matching TRBD1. Germline CDR1 PRHDT, CDR2 FYEKMQ (reference sequence). There are 14 residues in the CDR3. V lost 4 bases to trimming and J lost 5 bases; unmatched junction nucleotides: 5. CDR3: CASSSAGQGETQYF. DNA for the CDR3: TGTGCCAGCAGCTCAGCCGGACAGGGGGAGACCCAGTACTTC.